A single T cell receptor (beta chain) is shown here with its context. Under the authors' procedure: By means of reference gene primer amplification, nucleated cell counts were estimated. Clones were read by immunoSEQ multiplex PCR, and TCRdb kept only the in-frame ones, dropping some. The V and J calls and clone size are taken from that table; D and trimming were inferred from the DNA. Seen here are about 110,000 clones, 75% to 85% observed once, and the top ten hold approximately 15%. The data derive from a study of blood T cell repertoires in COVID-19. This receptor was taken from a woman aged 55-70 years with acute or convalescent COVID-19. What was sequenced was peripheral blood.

The chain's CDR3 is CASRDAGTGIMSYGYTF. CDR3 DNA sequence: TGTGCCAGTAGAGATGCCGGGACAGGGATTATGTCCTATGGCTACACCTTC. This chain joins TRBV19 and TRBJ1-2; 9 positions agree with TRBD1. The CDR3 spans 17 residues. CDR1 and CDR2 from the germline V gene are LNHDA and SQIVND (reference sequence). After removal of 6 bases from V and 4 bases from J, the junction contained 15 bases not matched to a gene. Full variable domain (missing parts from reference TRBV19 and TRBJ1-2): DGGITQSPKYLFRKEGQNVTLSCEQNLNHDAMYWYRQDPGQGLRLIYYSQIVNDFQKGDIAEGYSVSREKKESFPLTVTSAQKNPTAFYLCASRDAGTGIMSYGYTFGSGTRLTVV.